The clone carrying this TCR beta chain was recorded many times. Its antigen is as yet unknown. Amplified TCR beta CDR3 regions came from RNA transcripts. Researchers ran a first-round RT-PCR on the TCR CDR3 using the HTBI primer set. TCRdb reprocessed the multiplex PCR reads via MiXCR and lists one record per CDR3 protein. The sample has 730,000 or so distinct CDR3 sequences; 18% are singletons. These data come from a study of T cells in Graves' hyperthyroidism and ophthalmopathy. Study-wide background: The blood sample was taken at first diagnosis, before treatment began.

Study outcomes and limitations: Most thyroid clonotypes with frequency above 0.001 were detected in blood.

The trim removed 5 bases at V and 4 bases at J, leaving 9 bases unmatched. The CDR3 loop spans 16 amino acids. In germline, CDR1 is SGHNT, CDR2 YENEEA. V is TRBV11-3 and J is TRBJ2-1; 9 bases are a match to TRBD2. The TCR originated in a woman in her forties or fifties with Graves' hyperthyroidism that later progressed to Graves' ophthalmopathy. Sequences were obtained from blood. In nucleotides, the CDR3 is TGTGCCAGCAGCGGGGGGACTAGCACCCTTTACAATGAGCAGTTCTTC. The encoded protein is CASSGGTSTLYNEQFF.